This paragraph covers one T cell receptor beta chain sequence. Its antigen is unidentified. This CDR3 has 13 amino acids. Germline V lookup: CDR1 ENHRY, CDR2 SYGVKD. V lost 4 bases and J 2 bases, leaving 8 bases between the germline ends. This sample was taken from a study of response to subunit inactivated influenza vaccine. Points from the study as a whole: The authors offered the suggestion that each seasonal influenza vaccination recruits few new T cells.

MiXCR, run by TCRdb on the RT-PCR reads, gives a single entry per CDR3 protein. The data contain 540,000 or so distinct CDR3 sequences, 13% of them singletons. The sequencing used PBMCs from blood, collected about 40 days after vaccination. This chain connects TRBV10-3 to TRBJ1-1, with D uncertain. The TCR was taken from a man in his fifties who received an inactivated influenza vaccine. This CDR3 reads CAISGRQNTEAFF. In DNA, the CDR3 is TGTGCCATCAGTGGAAGACAAAACACTGAAGCTTTCTTT.